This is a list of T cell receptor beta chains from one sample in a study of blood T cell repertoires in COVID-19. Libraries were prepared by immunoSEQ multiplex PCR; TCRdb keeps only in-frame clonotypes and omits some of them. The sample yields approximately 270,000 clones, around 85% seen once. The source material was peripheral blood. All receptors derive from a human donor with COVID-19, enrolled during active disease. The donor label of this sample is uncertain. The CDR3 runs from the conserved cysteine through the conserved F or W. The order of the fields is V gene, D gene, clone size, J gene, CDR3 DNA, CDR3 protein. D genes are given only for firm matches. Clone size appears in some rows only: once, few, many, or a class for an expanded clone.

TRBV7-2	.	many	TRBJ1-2	TGTGCCAGCAGCTCCAGGGGCTATGGCTACACCTTC	CASSSRGYGYTF
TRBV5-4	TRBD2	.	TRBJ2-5	TGTGCCAGCAGCTTGGCCACATTAGCGGGAGTTGACGAGACCCAGTACTTC	CASSLATLAGVDETQYF
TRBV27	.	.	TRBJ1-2	TGTGCCAGCAGTAGTGGGGCGGTAGCTAACTATGGCTACACCTTC	CASSSGAVANYGYTF
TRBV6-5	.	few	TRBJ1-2	TGTGCCAGCAGTCCCCGATACACAAATGGCTACACCTTC	CASSPRYTNGYTF
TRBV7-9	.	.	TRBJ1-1	TGTGCCAGCAGCTTAGAATACGGGACTTGGGACACTGAAGCTTTCTTT	CASSLEYGTWDTEAFF
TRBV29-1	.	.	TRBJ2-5	TGCAGCGTTGAACCCAGCCAAGAGACCCAGTACTTC	CSVEPSQETQYF
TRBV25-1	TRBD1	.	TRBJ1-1	TGTGCCAGCACCTTAGGGACAGGGACCACTGAAGCTTTCTTT	CASTLGTGTTEAFF
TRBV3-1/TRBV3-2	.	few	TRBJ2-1	TGTGCCAGCAGCCCGGCCGGGGAAACCTACAATGAGCAGTTCTTC	CASSPAGETYNEQFF
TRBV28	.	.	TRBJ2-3	TGTGCCAGCAGTTTACCCTCCCGAGATACGCAGTATTTT	CASSLPSRDTQYF
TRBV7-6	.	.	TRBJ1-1	TGTGCCAGCAGCTTACAGGGCGAGTATACTGAAGCTTTCTTT	CASSLQGEYTEAFF
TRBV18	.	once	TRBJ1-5	TGTGCCAGCTCCGGGGGGGAAGGCAATCAGCCCCAGCATTTT	CASSGGEGNQPQHF
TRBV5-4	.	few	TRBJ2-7	TGTGCCAGCAGCCCCGGAGGACAGTCCCGCTCCTACGAGCAGTACTTC	CASSPGGQSRSYEQYF
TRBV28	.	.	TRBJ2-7	TGTGCCAGCAGACCGGAGGGGGCGAGCCACGAGCAGTACTTC	CASRPEGASHEQYF
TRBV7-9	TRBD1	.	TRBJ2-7	TGTGCCAGCAGCTTAACGGGACAGGGGCGAGGCGAGCAGTACTTC	CASSLTGQGRGEQYF
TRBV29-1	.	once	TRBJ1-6	TGCAGCGTTGAAGATGGGGCAGGGTTTAATGATTCACCCCTCCACTTT	CSVEDGAGFNDSPLHF
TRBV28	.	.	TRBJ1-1	TGTGCCTCGGACGGGGAGGGAAGGAACGCTGAAGCTTTCTTT	CASDGEGRNAEAFF
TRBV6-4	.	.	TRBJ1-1	TGTGCCAGCAGTTTACAACAGAACACTGAAGCTTTCTTT	CASSLQQNTEAFF
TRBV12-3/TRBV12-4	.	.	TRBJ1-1	TGTGCCAGCAGAAACCAGGCGTCTGAAGCTTTCTTT	CASRNQASEAFF
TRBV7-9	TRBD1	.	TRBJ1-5	TGTGCCAGGCCAAACAGGGGGCACCGTCAGCCCCAGCATTTT	CARPNRGHRQPQHF
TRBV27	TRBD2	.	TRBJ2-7	TGTGCCAGCACCCCCGGACTAGCGGGATTCTACGAGCAGTACTTC	CASTPGLAGFYEQYF
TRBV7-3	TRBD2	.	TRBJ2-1	TGTGCCAGCAGCCCTCCTCGAGCGGGAGTGTCCTACAATGAGCAGTTCTTC	CASSPPRAGVSYNEQFF
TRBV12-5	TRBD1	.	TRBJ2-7	TGTGCTAGTGGTTCGGGACAGGATGTCTCCTACGAGCAGTACTTC	CASGSGQDVSYEQYF
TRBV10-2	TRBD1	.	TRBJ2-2	TGCGCCAGCAGTGAGGGGACAGACACCGGGGAGCTGTTTTTT	CASSEGTDTGELFF
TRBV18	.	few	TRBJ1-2	TGTGCCAGCTCACCATCCGGGGAACTCTATGGCTACACCTTC	CASSPSGELYGYTF
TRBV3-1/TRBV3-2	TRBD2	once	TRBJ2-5	TGTGCCAGCAGCTTAGCGGGAGCGGGGGAGACCCAGTACTTC	CASSLAGAGETQYF
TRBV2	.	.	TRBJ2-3	TGTGCCAGCAGTGAGGTACGGGATAATACAGATACGCAGTATTTT	CASSEVRDNTDTQYF
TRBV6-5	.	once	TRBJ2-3	TGTGCCAGCAGTATTCGAGATACGCAGTATTTT	CASSIRDTQYF
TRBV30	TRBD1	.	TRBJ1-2	TGTGCCTGGAGTGTAGGGGCCTCCGGGACAGGGTATGGCTACACCTTC	CAWSVGASGTGYGYTF
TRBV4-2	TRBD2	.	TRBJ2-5	TGTGCCAGCAGCCAAGAGCTAGCGGGAACTGGGCGGGAGACCCAGTACTTC	CASSQELAGTGRETQYF
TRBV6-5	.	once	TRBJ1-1	TGTGCCAGCAGTTACGACAGGAACACTGAAGCTTTCTTT	CASSYDRNTEAFF